The 25 T cell receptor beta chains below were found in one sample sequenced in a study of blood T cell repertoires in COVID-19. Clones were read by immunoSEQ multiplex PCR, and TCRdb kept only the in-frame ones, dropping some. This repertoire shows about 190,000 clones, less than 90% found once; its top ten account for 3% to 3.5%. The source material was PBMCs or T cells enriched from blood (not recorded which). The receptors were gathered from a woman under 40 who had been exposed to COVID-19.

CDR3 residues: CAWMVRGEKLFF. In DNA, the CDR3 is TGTGCCTGGATGGTGAGGGGGGAAAAACTGTTTTTT. The chain couples TRBV30 to TRBJ1-4; D might be TRBD1 (6 bases). The CDR3 sequence is 12 residues long. V was clipped by 4 bases and J by 8 bases, with 11 bases between them. The germline V gene has CDR1 GTSNPN and CDR2 SVGIG (reference sequence).

The chain has TRBV11-2 and TRBJ1-3; D is undetermined. This CDR3 comprises 16 residues. Per the germline V gene, CDR1 is SGHAT and CDR2 is FQNNGV. Trimming removed 1 base at V and 1 base at J, with 11 bases between. CDR3 in DNA: TGTGCCAGCAGCTTAGTATTGGGCGGGTCTGGAAACACCATATATTTT. Translated: CASSLVLGGSGNTIYF. The whole variable domain, remainder taken from reference TRBV11-2 and TRBJ1-3, is EAGVAQSPRYKIIEKRQSVAFWCNPISGHATLYWYQQILGQGPKLLIQFQNNGVVDDSQLPKDRFSAERLKGVDSTLKIQPAKLEDSAVYLCASSLVLGGSGNTIYFGEGSWLTVV.

The chain has TRBV25-1 and TRBJ1-1; D is ambiguous. Between the trimmed V and J ends, which lost 0 bases and 1 base, there was a span of 9 bases. Germline-derived CDR1 and CDR2 are MGHDK and SYGVNS. The CDR3 loop spans 15 amino acids. This CDR3 reads CASSEYAGSNTEAFF. The CDR3 DNA is TGTGCCAGCAGTGAATACGCAGGCTCGAACACTGAAGCTTTCTTT.

This sequence joins TRBV2 and TRBJ1-2; D perhaps matches TRBD1 (6 bases). V was trimmed by 6 bases and J by 4 bases, leaving 21 bases between them. The length of the CDR3 is 16 residues. CDR1 is SNHLY and CDR2 is FYNNEI in the germline V gene. CDR3 sequence reads: CASRYFTGSAFYGYTF. CDR3 nucleotide sequence: TGTGCCAGCAGATACTTTACAGGGTCAGCTTTCTATGGCTACACCTTC.

The J gene is TRBJ1-6, the V gene TRBV9; 11 positions match TRBD1. V lost 3 bases, J lost 7 bases, and 3 bases stayed unmatched. CDR3 length equals 15 residues. Germline loops: CDR1 SGDLS, CDR2 YYNGEE. This chain's CDR3 is CASSAGQGANSPLHF. As DNA, the CDR3 is TGTGCCAGCAGCGCAGGACAGGGGGCAAATTCACCCCTCCACTTT.

This rearrangement joins TRBV23-1 to TRBJ1-5; D remains ambiguous. TRBV23-1 is flagged as an ORF with uncertain function. The CDR3 loop spans 8 amino acids. Trimming shortened V by 8 bases and J by 11 bases, and 4 bases separated the two germline ends. This CDR3 reads CASVAQHF. The CDR3 DNA follows: TGCGCCAGCGTAGCCCAGCATTTT.

This clone came up a few times. The chain joins TRBV20-1 to TRBJ1-1, with D uncertain. CDR1 is DFQATT and CDR2 is SNEGSKA in the germline V gene (reference sequence). The CDR3 extends over 11 amino acids. The CDR3 nucleotides are TGCCGGCCGGCAGGGAACACTGAAGCTTTCTTT. This gives the protein CRPAGNTEAFF.

The rearrangement joins TRBV25-1 to TRBJ1-1; 7 nucleotides match TRBD1. Germline values: CDR1 MGHDK, CDR2 SYGVNS. V was clipped by 0 bases and J by 6 bases; unmatched bases: 7. The CDR3 is 15 amino acids. The CDR3 nucleotides are TGTGCCAGCAGTGAATATGACAGGGCGAGGCCTGAAGCTTTCTTT. This sequence encodes CASSEYDRARPEAFF.

The rearrangement uses TRBV27 and TRBJ1-2; no reliable D call. From germline, CDR1 is MNHEY and CDR2 SMNVEV (reference sequence). Between the trimmed V and J ends, which lost 6 bases and 1 base, there was a span of 12 bases. The CDR3 loop spans 14 amino acids. The CDR3 loop reads CASSRGGGNYGYTF. Here the CDR3 DNA reads TGTGCCAGCAGCCGAGGTGGCGGTAACTATGGCTACACCTTC.

This chain uses TRBV19 with TRBJ2-5; TRBD2 matches 10 bases. Trimming took 5 bases from V and 0 from J; bases not matched to a gene: 12. Looked up from germline, CDR1 is LNHDA and CDR2 is SQIVND (reference sequence). The CDR3 runs to 18 residues. The CDR3 loop reads CASSPASGGTSYQETQYF. CDR3 coding DNA: TGTGCCAGTAGTCCTGCTAGCGGGGGAACCTCTTACCAAGAGACCCAGTACTTC. Complete variable domain (other parts from reference TRBV19 and TRBJ2-5): DGGITQSPKYLFRKEGQNVTLSCEQNLNHDAMYWYRQDPGQGLRLIYYSQIVNDFQKGDIAEGYSVSREKKESFPLTVTSAQKNPTAFYLCASSPASGGTSYQETQYFGPGTRLLVL.

The chain joins TRBV5-4 to TRBJ1-2, with 9 bases identical to TRBD1. V trimming: 3 bases; J trimming: 6 bases; junction bases outside the gene matches: 12. This CDR3 has 16 residues. Germline loops: CDR1 SGHNT, CDR2 YYREEE (reference sequence). In DNA, the CDR3 is TGTGCCAGCAGCTCATCCGGGACAGGGTTGAGGAATGGCTACACCTTC. Its protein product is CASSSSGTGLRNGYTF.

The CDR3: CASGGRDSLNQPQHF. CDR3 sequence (DNA): TGTGCTAGTGGTGGAAGGGACAGCCTCAATCAGCCCCAGCATTTT. The chain employs TRBV12-5 and TRBJ1-5; the match to TRBD1 covers 7 bases. Germline V gene lookup returns CDR1 LGHNT and CDR2 FRNRAP. This CDR3 is 15 amino acids long. V lost 5 bases to trimming and J lost 3 bases; unmatched junction nucleotides: 7.

This clone was seen only a few times. V and J are TRBV6-1 and TRBJ1-1; 11 positions agree with TRBD1. CDR1 is MNHNS, CDR2 SASEGT, per germline. The CDR3 loop spans 15 amino acids. The V and J ends lost 2 bases and 7 bases, in that order; junction bases with no gene match: 6. The CDR3 nucleotides are TGTGCCAGCAGTGAAAGGTGGGACAGGGGGGGTGAAGCTTTCTTT. This translates into CASSERWDRGGEAFF.

V gene TRBV9 combines with J gene TRBJ2-7, with 8 bases aligning to TRBD1. The germline CDR1 and CDR2 sequences are SGDLS and YYNGEE. The trim removed 3 bases at V and 2 bases at J, leaving 7 bases unmatched. The CDR3 covers 15 residues. The CDR3 nucleotides are TGTGCCAGCAGCGCCTCGGGACAGGTAACCTACGAGCAGTACTTC. Its protein is CASSASGQVTYEQYF.

The V and J genes are TRBV30 and TRBJ1-5, with TRBD1 identical over 8 bases. Per germline, CDR1 GTSNPN and CDR2 SVGIG (reference sequence). V gave up 5 bases and J gave up 0 bases; unmatched junction bases: 9. The CDR3 extends over 16 amino acids. The CDR3 DNA is TGTGCCTGGTCGGACAGGGTGGGGGATAGCAATCAGCCCCAGCATTTT. As protein: CAWSDRVGDSNQPQHF.

With regard to this clone: Additional DNA sequences in this sample encode the identical CDR3. V usage is TRBV3-1 (or the pseudogene TRBV3-2) and J usage is TRBJ1-5; D unresolved. Germline V gene lookup returns CDR1 LGHDT and CDR2 YNNKEL (reference sequence). The CDR3 loop spans 13 amino acids. The V gene lost 0 bases and the J gene lost 4 bases, with 4 bases spanning the gap. CDR3: CASSQDRNQPQHF. The CDR3 nucleotides are TGTGCCAGCAGCCAAGACAGAAATCAGCCCCAGCATTTT.

The chain links TRBV28 to TRBJ2-7, with D uncertain. Germline lookup yields CDR1 MDHEN and CDR2 SYDVKM. Deletions cut 7 bases from V and 0 bases from J, with 4 bases between. The CDR3 is made up of 11 amino acids. The CDR3, as DNA: TGTGCCAGCACCTCCTCCTACGAGCAGTACTTC. Amino acids: CASTSSYEQYF.

The chain is built from TRBV4-1 and TRBJ2-3; a weak D match, TRBD2 (6 bases). Germline V gene data show CDR1 as MGHRA and CDR2 as YSYEKL. V lost 0 bases to trimming and J lost 2 bases, with 12 bases between them. The CDR3 runs to 16 residues. Written as DNA, the CDR3 is TGCGCCAGCAGCCAAGATAAGATAGCGGTCACAGATACGCAGTATTTT. This encodes CASSQDKIAVTDTQYF.

This clone was seen once. J is TRBJ2-7 and V is TRBV2; 7 positions match TRBD2. Trimming cost V 10 bases and J 4 bases; bases outside gene matches: 10. Germline CDR1 and CDR2: SNHLY and FYNNEI. The CDR3 loop spans 13 amino acids. CDR3 region: CAIRTRAVYEQYF. The DNA of the CDR3 is TGTGCCATCCGGACTAGAGCAGTTTACGAGCAGTACTTC.

V usage is TRBV27 and J usage is TRBJ1-6, with 7 bases that match TRBD1. Germline V gene lookup returns CDR1 MNHEY and CDR2 SMNVEV (reference sequence). The length of the CDR3 is 14 residues. V was pared by 7 bases and J by 9 bases, with 9 bases of the junction left unmatched. CDR3 amino acids: CASTPGTAISPLHF. Written as DNA, the CDR3 is TGTGCCAGCACTCCGGGGACAGCAATTTCACCCCTCCACTTT.

The V call is TRBV6-1, the J call TRBJ2-7; D possibly corresponds to TRBD2 (5 bases). Looked up from germline, CDR1 is MNHNS and CDR2 is SASEGT. This CDR3 has 14 residues. Trimming cost V 2 bases and J 3 bases, with 11 bases left between them. The CDR3 sequence is CASSERGVIYEQYF. CDR3 in DNA: TGTGCCAGCAGTGAACGGGGTGTAATCTACGAGCAGTACTTC.

The chain uses TRBV18 and TRBJ1-4; D is undetermined. V was shortened by 4 bases and J by 8 bases, with 17 bases between the two germline ends. CDR3 size: 15 residues. Germline V gene sequence: CDR1 KGHSH, CDR2 LQKENI. The CDR3 region has the DNA TGTGCCAGCTCACTCTCCCAAAATGAGTACGAAAAACTGTTTTTT. It specifies CASSLSQNEYEKLFF.

This clone was observed a few times. The chain carries TRBV3-1 (or the pseudogene TRBV3-2) and TRBJ1-4; 8 bases line up with TRBD1. After removal of 2 bases from V and 13 bases from J, the junction contained 12 bases not matched to a gene. The CDR3 covers 15 residues. Germline V gene sequence: CDR1 LGHDT, CDR2 YNNKEL (reference sequence). DNA for the CDR3: TGTGCCAGCAGCCAAAGGAGGATCCATACAGGGGGACTGTTTTTT. Its protein is CASSQRRIHTGGLFF.

This chain connects TRBV3-1 (or the pseudogene TRBV3-2) to TRBJ1-1, with 7 positions matching TRBD1. The CDR3 extends over 12 amino acids. CDR1 and CDR2 from the germline V gene are LGHDT and YNNKEL (reference sequence). V lost 3 bases and J lost 7; bases outside the gene matches: 2. The CDR3: CASSQTGFEAFF. The DNA for the CDR3 is TGTGCCAGCAGCCAGACAGGGTTTGAAGCTTTCTTT.

The V and J genes are TRBV2 and TRBJ1-1; TRBD1 matches at 11 bases. V lost 6 bases and J lost 5; bases outside the gene matches: 8. This CDR3 is 15 amino acids long. CDR1 is SNHLY and CDR2 is FYNNEI in the germline V gene. CDR3 nucleotide sequence: TGTGCCAGCAGCGCGGACAGGGGGCGGGGGACTGAAGCTTTCTTT. This gives the protein CASSADRGRGTEAFF.